This is a list of T cell receptor beta chains from one sample in a study of cytomegalovirus exposure and HLA in healthy donors. Generated by immunoSEQ multiplex PCR, the TCRdb table keeps only in-frame clones and is missing some. Here the sample table reports about 96,000 clones. Specimen: PBMCs. These TCRs come from a woman aged 30 to 39 in good health and CMV-seronegative. The CDR3 runs from the conserved cysteine through the conserved F or W. The order of the fields is clone size, V gene, D gene, J gene, CDR3 DNA, CDR3 protein. The D gene is left open where the match is weak. Some rows have no size entry. The others give once, few or many, or a class for an expanded clone.

NA,TRBV19,TRBD1,TRBJ2-7,TGTGCCAGTAGTATAGTCGGGACAGCTTCCTACGAGCAGTACTTC,CASSIVGTASYEQYF
NA,TRBV2,NA,TRBJ2-7,TGTGCCAGCCTGCAGGAGACTAGCTCCTACGAGCAGTACTTC,CASLQETSSYEQYF
NA,TRBV13,NA,TRBJ1-2,TGTGCCAGCAACCACCCCAGGGCGTATGGCTACACCTTC,CASNHPRAYGYTF
NA,TRBV6-5,TRBD1,TRBJ2-5,TGTGCCAGCAGCCCCGGACAGGGACCCCAAGAGACCCAGTACTTC,CASSPGQGPQETQYF
NA,TRBV9,NA,TRBJ2-2,TGTGCCAGCAGCGCCCTCCGGGACACGGCGAACACCGGGGAGCTGTTTTTT,CASSALRDTANTGELFF
NA,TRBV7-9,NA,TRBJ1-5,TGTGCCAGCAGCAGCGGGGCGCAGCCCCAGCATTTT,CASSSGAQPQHF
NA,TRBV7-9,NA,TRBJ2-7,TGTGCCAGCAGCCCTCAATCCCAGTCCTACGAGCAGTACTTC,CASSPQSQSYEQYF
NA,TRBV5-1,TRBD1,TRBJ1-2,TGCGCCAGCAGCTTGGTACCCGGTACCCGGACAGGGGCTGGCTACACCTTC,CASSLVPGTRTGAGYTF
NA,TRBV7-8,NA,TRBJ2-2,TGTGCCAGCAGCACCGGGACTGCGGACGGGGAGCTGTTTTTT,CASSTGTADGELFF
NA,TRBV1,NA,TRBJ1-4,TGCACCAGCAGCTGGGGGCCAGGGGGGCGAGAAAAACTGTTTTTT,CTSSWGPGGREKLFF
NA,TRBV7-6,NA,TRBJ2-1,TGTGCCAGCAGCTTAACTAGCAATGAGCAGTTCTTC,CASSLTSNEQFF
NA,TRBV6-1,TRBD1,TRBJ2-2,TGTGCCAGCACCCTAGGACAGGAGAACACCGGGGAGCTGTTTTTT,CASTLGQENTGELFF
NA,TRBV10-3,TRBD1,TRBJ2-2,TGTGCCATCAGCCAGGGGGCCGGCACCGGGGAGCTGTTTTTT,CAISQGAGTGELFF
NA,TRBV6-5,NA,TRBJ2-4,TGTGCCAGCAGCCAAAACAGGGAAAACATTCAGTACTTC,CASSQNRENIQYF
NA,TRBV20-1,TRBD2,TRBJ2-1,TGCGGGGGACTAGCGGTGAATGAGCAGTTCTTC,CGGLAVNEQFF
NA,TRBV5-6,TRBD1,TRBJ1-6,TGTGCCAGCAGCAACGACAGGGGGCGCGATAATTCACCCCTCCACTTT,CASSNDRGRDNSPLHF
NA,TRBV6-6,TRBD1,TRBJ1-5,TGTGCCAGCAGTTACCAGGGGGACAATCAGCCCCAGCATTTT,CASSYQGDNQPQHF
NA,TRBV2,NA,TRBJ2-1,TGTGCCAGCAGTGTAGGTATGGGAGAGGCGAATGAGCAGTTCTTC,CASSVGMGEANEQFF
NA,TRBV10-3,TRBD1,TRBJ2-7,TGTGCCACCCGGGCGGGGACAGGGGGCTACGAGCAGTACTTC,CATRAGTGGYEQYF
NA,TRBV6-6,NA,TRBJ2-1,TGTGCCAGCAGTACCCCAGGGGAGCCCTACAATGAGCAGTTCTTC,CASSTPGEPYNEQFF
NA,TRBV7-5,NA,TRBJ2-1,TGTGCCAGAAGATTAAGACAGGGGGATGAGCAGTTCTTC,CARRLRQGDEQFF
NA,TRBV7-8,TRBD1,TRBJ1-2,TGTGCCAGCAGCCCGGGGACAGGGACCTATGGCTACACCTTC,CASSPGTGTYGYTF
NA,TRBV10-3,TRBD2,TRBJ2-1,TGTGCCATCAGGCAGGGCGGGAGGGATGAGCAGTTCTTC,CAIRQGGRDEQFF
NA,TRBV27,NA,TRBJ2-3,TGTGCCAGCAGGGGAGGCACAGATACGCAGTATTTT,CASRGGTDTQYF
medium-sized,TRBV7-9,NA,TRBJ1-5,TGTGCCAGCAGCTTAGCAGGGGTGGAACAGCCCCAGCATTTT,CASSLAGVEQPQHF
NA,TRBV19,NA,TRBJ2-3,TGTGCCAGTCGGGACATTAGCACAGATACGCAGTATTTT,CASRDISTDTQYF
NA,TRBV7-2,NA,TRBJ2-5,TGTGCCAGCAGGCCAGCGGCATCGGAGACCCAGTACTTC,CASRPAASETQYF
NA,TRBV7-9,TRBD2,TRBJ2-1,TGTGCCAGCAGCTTAGTCTCAGGACTAGCCATGGGGGGGGAGCAGTTCTTC,CASSLVSGLAMGGEQFF
NA,TRBV5-1,NA,TRBJ2-7,TGCGCCAGCAGCCCAGGACACCCATCCTACGAGCAGTACTTC,CASSPGHPSYEQYF
NA,TRBV6-6,TRBD1,TRBJ1-1,TGTGCCAGCAGTTACGGGACAGGAGCCACTGAAGCTTTCTTT,CASSYGTGATEAFF
NA,TRBV2,NA,TRBJ2-7,TGTGCCAGCAGTGTGAACTCCGGCGAGCAGTACTTC,CASSVNSGEQYF
NA,TRBV7-2,TRBD2,TRBJ2-7,TGTGCCAGCAGCCCCTCGGGAGGCCCCTACGAGCAGTACTTC,CASSPSGGPYEQYF
NA,TRBV5-4,TRBD1,TRBJ1-3,TGTGCCAGCAGCCCACGACAGGGGGCGAACACCATATATTTT,CASSPRQGANTIYF
NA,TRBV7-3,TRBD2,TRBJ2-7,TGTGCCAGCAGCCTAGCGGGGGGGCAGTACGAGCAGTACTTC,CASSLAGGQYEQYF
NA,TRBV2,NA,TRBJ1-1,TGTGCCAGCAGATTACGAGGGCCGACTGAAGCTTTCTTT,CASRLRGPTEAFF
NA,TRBV11-3,TRBD1,TRBJ1-1,TGTGCCAGCAGCTTAGAGTGGGGCGGACAGGGGGAAATGAACACTGAAGCTTTCTTT,CASSLEWGGQGEMNTEAFF
NA,TRBV4-2,TRBD1,TRBJ1-4,TGTGCCAGCAGCCAGGAGATTGGACAGGGTAATGAAAAACTGTTTTTT,CASSQEIGQGNEKLFF
NA,TRBV9,NA,TRBJ2-6,TGTGCCAGCAGCGTAGTTCGTAGTTCTGGGGCCAACGTCCTGACTTTC,CASSVVRSSGANVLTF
NA,TRBV7-9,NA,TRBJ2-1,TGTGCCAGCAGCTCAGGGAATGAGCAGTTCTTC,CASSSGNEQFF
NA,TRBV5-4,NA,TRBJ1-2,TGTGCCAGCAGCCGAGGACAGCTCAACTATGGCTACACCTTC,CASSRGQLNYGYTF
NA,TRBV7-3,NA,TRBJ2-3,TGTGCCAGCAGCTTAAACCGGGGGTATGGAGATACGCAGTATTTT,CASSLNRGYGDTQYF
NA,TRBV28,NA,TRBJ1-2,TGTGCCAGCAGTTTTCGGAGGCCAGAGGGCTACACCTTC,CASSFRRPEGYTF
NA,TRBV10-3,NA,TRBJ2-1,TGTGCCATCAAAGGGGCTCTAGCCGAACCCGGGAGCTCCTACAATGAGCAGTTCTTC,CAIKGALAEPGSSYNEQFF